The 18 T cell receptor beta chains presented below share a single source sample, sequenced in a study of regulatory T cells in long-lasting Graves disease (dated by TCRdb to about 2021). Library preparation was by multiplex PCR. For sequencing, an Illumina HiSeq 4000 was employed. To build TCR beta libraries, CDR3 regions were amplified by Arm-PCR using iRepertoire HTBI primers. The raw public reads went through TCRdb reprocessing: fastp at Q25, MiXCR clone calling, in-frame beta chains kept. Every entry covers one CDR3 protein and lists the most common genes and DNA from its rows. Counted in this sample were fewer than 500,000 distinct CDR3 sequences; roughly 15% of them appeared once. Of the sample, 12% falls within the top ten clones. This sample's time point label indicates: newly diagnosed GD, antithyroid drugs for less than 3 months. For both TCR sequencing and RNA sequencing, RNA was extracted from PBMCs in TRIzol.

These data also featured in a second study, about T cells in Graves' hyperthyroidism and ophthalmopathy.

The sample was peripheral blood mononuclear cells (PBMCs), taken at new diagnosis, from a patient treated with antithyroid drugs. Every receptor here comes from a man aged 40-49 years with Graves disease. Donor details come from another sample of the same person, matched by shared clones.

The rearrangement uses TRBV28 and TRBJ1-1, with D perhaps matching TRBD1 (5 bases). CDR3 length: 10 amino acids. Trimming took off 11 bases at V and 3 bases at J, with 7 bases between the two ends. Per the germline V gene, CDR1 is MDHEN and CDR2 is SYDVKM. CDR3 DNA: TGTGCCCCGGGGGACACTGAAGCTTTCTTT. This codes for CAPGDTEAFF.

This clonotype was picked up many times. CDR3: CASSLGLGELFF. The CDR3 DNA reads TGTGCCAGCAGTTTAGGCTTGGGGGAGCTGTTTTTT. The gene calls are TRBV12-3 or TRBV12-4 and TRBJ2-2; no firm D call. Trimming took off 1 base at V and 8 bases at J, with 5 bases between the two ends. There are 12 residues in the CDR3.

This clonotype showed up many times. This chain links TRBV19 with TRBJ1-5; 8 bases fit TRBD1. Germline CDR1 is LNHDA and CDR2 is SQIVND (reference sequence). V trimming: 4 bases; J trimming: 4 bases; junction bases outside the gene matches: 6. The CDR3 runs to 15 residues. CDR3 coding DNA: TGTGCCAGTAGTAAGCCCGGGACAGGTAATCAGCCCCAGCATTTT. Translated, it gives CASSKPGTGNQPQHF.

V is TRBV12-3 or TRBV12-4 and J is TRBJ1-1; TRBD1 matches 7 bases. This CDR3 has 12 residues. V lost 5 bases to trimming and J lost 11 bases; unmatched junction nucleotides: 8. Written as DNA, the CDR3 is TGTGCCAGCAGTGCCGGGACAGTTTTTGCTTTCTTT. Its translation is CASSAGTVFAFF.

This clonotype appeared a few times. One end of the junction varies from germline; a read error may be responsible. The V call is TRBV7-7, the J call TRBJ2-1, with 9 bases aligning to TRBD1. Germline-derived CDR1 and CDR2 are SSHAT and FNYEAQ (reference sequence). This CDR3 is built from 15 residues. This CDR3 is CASSPPGQGIVEQFF. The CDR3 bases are TGTGCTAGCAGCCCACCCGGACAGGGGATAGTTGAGCAGTTCTTC.

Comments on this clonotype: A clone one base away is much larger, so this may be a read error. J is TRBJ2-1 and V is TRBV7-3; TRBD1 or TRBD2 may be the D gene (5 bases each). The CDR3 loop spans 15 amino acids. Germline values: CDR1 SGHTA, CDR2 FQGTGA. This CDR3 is CASNLEGKGYNEQFF. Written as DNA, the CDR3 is TGTGCCAGCAACTTAGAGGGGAAGGGATACAATGAGCAGTTCTTC. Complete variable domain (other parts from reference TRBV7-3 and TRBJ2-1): GAGVSQTPSNKVTEKGKYVELRCDPISGHTALYWYRQSLGQGPEFLIYFQGTGAADDSGLPNDRFFAVRPEGSVSTLKIQRTERGDSAVYLCASNLEGKGYNEQFFGPGTRLTVL.

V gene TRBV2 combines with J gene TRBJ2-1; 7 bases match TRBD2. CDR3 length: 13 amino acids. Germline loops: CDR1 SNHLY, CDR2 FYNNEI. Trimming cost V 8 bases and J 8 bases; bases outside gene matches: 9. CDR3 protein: CASGREPLDEQFF. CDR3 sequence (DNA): TGTGCCAGCGGGAGGGAGCCGCTCGATGAGCAGTTCTTC. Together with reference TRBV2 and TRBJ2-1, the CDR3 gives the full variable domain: EPEVTQTPSHQVTQMGQEVILRCVPISNHLYFYWYRQILGQKVEFLVSFYNNEISEKSEIFDDQFSVERPDGSNFTLKIRSTKLEDSAMYFCASGREPLDEQFFGPGTRLTVL.

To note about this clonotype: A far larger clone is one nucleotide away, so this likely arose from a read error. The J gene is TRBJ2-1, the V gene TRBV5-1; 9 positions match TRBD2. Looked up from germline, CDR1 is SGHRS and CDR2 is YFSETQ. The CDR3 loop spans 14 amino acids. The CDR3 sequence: CASSLGGRANEQFF. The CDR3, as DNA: TGTGCCAGCAGCTTGGGCGGGAGGGCCAATGAGCAGTTCTTC.

CDR3 sequence: CASGISKAPQHF. The CDR3, as DNA: TGTGCCAGCGGGATCAGCAAGGCGCCCCAGCATTTT. The V call is TRBV2, the J call TRBJ1-5; D remains ambiguous. V lost 8 bases and J lost 9, with 14 bases in between. The CDR3 consists of 12 residues. Per the germline V gene, CDR1 is SNHLY and CDR2 is FYNNEI.

CDR3 DNA: TGTGCCAGTAGTGCCAACTTGTACAATGAGCAGTTCTTC. Amino acids: CASSANLYNEQFF. J is TRBJ2-1 and V is TRBV11-3; D gene uncertain. The CDR3 has 13 amino acids. With 9 bases removed from V and 4 bases from J, the gap between germline ends came to 13 bases. The V gene's germline CDR1 is SGHNT and CDR2 YENEEA.

CDR3 coding DNA: TGCAGCGTTTCCGGGACGGTAGCGGGAATAAGCACAGATACGCAGTATTTT. This translates into CSVSGTVAGISTDTQYF. This chain uses TRBV29-1 with TRBJ2-3; the match to TRBD2 covers 8 bases. The CDR3 consists of 17 residues. The ends lost 5 bases at V and 0 bases at J; junction bases unmatched: 13. The germline CDR1 and CDR2 sequences are SQVTM and ANQGSEA.

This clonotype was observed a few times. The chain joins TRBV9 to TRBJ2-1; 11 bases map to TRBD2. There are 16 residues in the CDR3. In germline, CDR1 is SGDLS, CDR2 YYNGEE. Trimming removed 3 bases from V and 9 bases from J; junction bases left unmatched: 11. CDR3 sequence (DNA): TGTGCCAGCAGCGCCTATAGCGGGAGGGCCGTCGGTGAGCAGTTCTTC. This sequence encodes CASSAYSGRAVGEQFF.

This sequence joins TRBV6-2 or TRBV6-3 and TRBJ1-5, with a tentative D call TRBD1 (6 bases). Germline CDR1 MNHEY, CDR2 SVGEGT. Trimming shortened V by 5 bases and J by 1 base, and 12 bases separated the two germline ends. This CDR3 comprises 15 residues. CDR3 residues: CASSKFGQSNQPQHF. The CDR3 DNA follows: TGTGCCAGCAGTAAATTCGGACAGAGCAATCAGCCCCAGCATTTT.

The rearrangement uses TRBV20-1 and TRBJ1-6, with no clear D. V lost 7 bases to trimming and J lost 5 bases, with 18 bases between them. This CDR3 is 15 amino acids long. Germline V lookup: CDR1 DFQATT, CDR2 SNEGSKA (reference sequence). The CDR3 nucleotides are TGCAGTGTCCCCAGGTCGGGGTCCCATAATTCACCCCTCCACTTT. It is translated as CSVPRSGSHNSPLHF.

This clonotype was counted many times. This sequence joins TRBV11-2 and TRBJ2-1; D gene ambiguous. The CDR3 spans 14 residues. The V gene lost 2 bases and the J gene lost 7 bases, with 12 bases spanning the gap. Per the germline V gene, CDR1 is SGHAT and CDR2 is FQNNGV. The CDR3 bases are TGTGCCAGCAGCTTATACGGCAAGCAGAATGAGCAGTTCTTC. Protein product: CASSLYGKQNEQFF.

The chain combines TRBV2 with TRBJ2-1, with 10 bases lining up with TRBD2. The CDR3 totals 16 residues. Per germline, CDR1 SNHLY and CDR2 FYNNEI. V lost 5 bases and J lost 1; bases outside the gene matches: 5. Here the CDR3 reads CASSSGRAVSYNEQFF. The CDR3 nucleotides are TGTGCCAGCAGTAGCGGGAGGGCCGTATCCTACAATGAGCAGTTCTTC.

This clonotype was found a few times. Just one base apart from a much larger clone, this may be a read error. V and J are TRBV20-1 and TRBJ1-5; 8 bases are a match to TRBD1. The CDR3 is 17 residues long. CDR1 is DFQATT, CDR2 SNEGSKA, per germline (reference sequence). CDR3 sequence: CSARVLSRGPSSQPQHF. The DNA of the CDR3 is TGCAGTGCTAGGGTATTAAGCAGGGGGCCAAGCAGTCAGCCCCAGCATTTT.

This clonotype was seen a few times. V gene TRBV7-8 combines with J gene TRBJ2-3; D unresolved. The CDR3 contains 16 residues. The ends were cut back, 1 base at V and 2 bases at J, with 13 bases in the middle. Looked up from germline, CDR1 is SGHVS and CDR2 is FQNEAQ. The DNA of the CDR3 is TGTGCCAGCAGCTTAGAGGCGGTCGGCGTCACAGATACGCAGTATTTT. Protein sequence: CASSLEAVGVTDTQYF.